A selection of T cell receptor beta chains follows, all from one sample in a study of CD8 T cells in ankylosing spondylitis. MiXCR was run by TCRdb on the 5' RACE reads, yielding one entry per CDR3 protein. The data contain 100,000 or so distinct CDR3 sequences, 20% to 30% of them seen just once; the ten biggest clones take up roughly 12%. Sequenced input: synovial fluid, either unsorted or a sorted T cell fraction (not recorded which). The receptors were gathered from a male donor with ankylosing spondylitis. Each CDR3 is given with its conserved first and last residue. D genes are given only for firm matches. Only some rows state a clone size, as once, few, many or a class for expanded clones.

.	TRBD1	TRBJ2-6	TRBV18	CASSPNRGSGANVLTF	TGTGCCAGCTCACCGAACAGGGGGAGTGGGGCCAACGTCCTGACTTTC
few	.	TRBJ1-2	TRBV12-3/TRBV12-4	CASSSGLYGYTF	TGTGCCAGCAGCAGCGGCCTGTATGGCTACACCTTC
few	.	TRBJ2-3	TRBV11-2	CASSSSSTDTQYF	TGTGCCAGCAGCTCCTCAAGCACAGATACGCAGTATTTT
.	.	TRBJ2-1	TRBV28	CASSFLGFFGNEQFF	TGTGCCAGCAGTTTCCTTGGATTCTTTGGGAATGAGCAGTTCTTC
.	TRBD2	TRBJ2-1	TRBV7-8	CASSLKSLAGYNEQFF	TGTGCCAGCAGCTTAAAAAGTCTAGCGGGGTACAATGAGCAGTTCTTC
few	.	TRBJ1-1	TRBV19	CASSIAGKGAEAFF	TGTGCCAGTAGTATAGCGGGGAAAGGAGCTGAAGCTTTCTTT
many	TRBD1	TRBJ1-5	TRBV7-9	CASSLPHRDRGNQPQHF	TGTGCCAGCAGCTTACCTCACCGGGACAGGGGCAATCAGCCCCAGCATTTT
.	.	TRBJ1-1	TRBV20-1	CSASVGIGWAMNTEAFF	TGCAGTGCTAGTGTAGGGATCGGATGGGCGATGAACACTGAAGCTTTCTTT
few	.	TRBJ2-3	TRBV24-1	CATSDPGGRGTDTQYF	TGTGCCACCAGTGATCCCGGGGGCAGGGGCACAGATACGCAGTATTTT
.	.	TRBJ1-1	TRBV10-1	CASSDSTAAVTEAFF	TGCGCCAGCAGTGACTCGACGGCAGCGGTCACTGAAGCTTTCTTT
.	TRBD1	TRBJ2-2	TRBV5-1	CASSDGTAGELFF	TGCGCCAGCAGCGACGGGACAGCCGGGGAGCTGTTTTTT
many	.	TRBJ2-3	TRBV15	CATSLDGGYGDTQYF	TGTGCCACCAGCCTTGATGGGGGTTATGGAGATACGCAGTATTTT
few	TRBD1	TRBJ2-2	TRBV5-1	CASSGRYQGQGDTGELFF	TGCGCCAGCAGCGGAAGATATCAGGGACAGGGAGACACCGGGGAGCTGTTTTTT
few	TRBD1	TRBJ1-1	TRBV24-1	CATSQSWDSEAFF	TGTGCCACCAGTCAATCATGGGACAGTGAAGCTTTCTTT
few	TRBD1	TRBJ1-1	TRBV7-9	CASSAGQYSEAFF	TGTGCCAGCAGCGCGGGACAGTATTCTGAAGCTTTCTTT
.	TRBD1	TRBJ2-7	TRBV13	CASSPTGTYEQYF	TGTGCCAGCAGCCCGACAGGGACCTACGAGCAGTACTTC
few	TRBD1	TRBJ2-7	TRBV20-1	CSAGTANYEQYF	TGCAGTGCTGGGACAGCGAACTACGAGCAGTACTTC
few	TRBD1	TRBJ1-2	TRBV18	CASSPGSDRGYGYTF	TGTGCCAGCTCACCAGGTTCGGACAGGGGCTATGGCTACACCTTC
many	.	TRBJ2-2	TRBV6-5	CASSSHPQGITNTGELFF	TGTGCCAGCAGTTCCCACCCACAGGGAATAACGAACACCGGGGAGCTGTTTTTT
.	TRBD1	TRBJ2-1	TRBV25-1	CASSEAGTGEPGEQFF	TGTGCCAGCAGTGAAGCCGGGACAGGGGAGCCCGGTGAGCAGTTCTTC
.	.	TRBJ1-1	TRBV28	CASRSQDSRANTEAFF	TGTGCCAGCAGATCCCAGGACTCCCGGGCGAACACTGAAGCTTTCTTT
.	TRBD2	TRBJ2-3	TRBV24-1	CATSSSGGTATDTQYF	TGTGCCACCAGTTCTAGCGGGGGCACCGCGACAGATACGCAGTATTTT
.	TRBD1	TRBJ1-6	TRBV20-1	CSARARQGGDSPLHF	TGCAGTGCTAGAGCCCGACAGGGGGGGGATTCACCCCTCCACTTT
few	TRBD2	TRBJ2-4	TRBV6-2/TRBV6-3	CASSRPSGVAKNIQYF	TGTGCCAGCAGCAGACCGAGCGGGGTAGCCAAAAACATTCAGTACTTC
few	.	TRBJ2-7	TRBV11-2	CASSRNVQGWEQYF	TGTGCCAGCAGTCGCAATGTGCAGGGGTGGGAGCAGTACTTC
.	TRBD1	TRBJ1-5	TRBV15	CATSDRRDQPQHF	TGTGCCACTTCGGACAGGAGGGATCAGCCCCAGCATTTT
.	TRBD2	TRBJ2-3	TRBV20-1	CSAREQILAARADTQYF	TGCAGTGCTAGAGAGCAGATTCTAGCGGCTCGGGCAGATACGCAGTATTTT
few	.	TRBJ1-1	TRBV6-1	CASSEMGIENTEAFF	TGTGCCAGCAGTGAGATGGGGATAGAGAACACTGAAGCTTTCTTT
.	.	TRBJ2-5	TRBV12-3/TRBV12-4	CASSSTGFGAQYF	TGTGCCAGCAGTTCGACAGGATTCGGGGCCCAGTACTTC
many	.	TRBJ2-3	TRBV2	CASRTTGDTQYF	TGTGCCAGCAGAACGACGGGAGATACGCAGTATTTT
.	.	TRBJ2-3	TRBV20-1	CSARDRGTSSTDTQYF	TGCAGTGCTAGAGATCGGGGGACCTCTAGCACAGATACGCAGTATTTT
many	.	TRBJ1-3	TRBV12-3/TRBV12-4	CASTLRHSGNTIYF	TGTGCCAGCACCCTGAGGCACTCTGGAAACACCATATATTTT
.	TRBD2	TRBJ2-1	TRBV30	CAWRRAGTNEQFF	TGTGCCTGGAGAAGAGCGGGGACGAATGAGCAGTTCTTC
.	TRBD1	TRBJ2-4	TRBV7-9	CASSLGTGGRNIQYF	TGTGCCAGCAGCTTAGGGACAGGGGGCAGAAACATTCAGTACTTC
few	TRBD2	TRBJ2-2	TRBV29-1	CSVLGTRESTGELFF	TGCAGCGTTCTAGGGACTAGAGAGAGCACCGGGGAGCTGTTTTTT
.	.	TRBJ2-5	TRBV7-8	CASSHETQYF	TGTGCCAGCAGCCATGAGACCCAGTACTTC
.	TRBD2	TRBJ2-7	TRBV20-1	CSAKPPTSGTYEQYF	TGCAGTGCTAAGCCTCCTACTAGCGGGACCTACGAGCAGTACTTC
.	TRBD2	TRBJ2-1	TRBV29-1	CSARRGLAIDNEQFF	TGCAGCGCTAGGAGGGGACTAGCAATTGACAATGAGCAGTTCTTC
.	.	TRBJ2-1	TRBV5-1	CASSLGGFDEQFF	TGCGCCAGCAGCTTGGGGGGTTTTGATGAGCAGTTCTTC
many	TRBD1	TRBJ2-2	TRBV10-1	CASSEIPGQGTGELFF	TGCGCCAGCAGTGAAATTCCGGGACAGGGAACCGGGGAGCTGTTTTTT
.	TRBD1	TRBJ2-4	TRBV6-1	CASSPPGGLDKNIQYF	TGTGCCAGCAGTCCCCCAGGGGGTTTAGACAAAAACATTCAGTACTTC
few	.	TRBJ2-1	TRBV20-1	CSARDSVNNEQFF	TGCAGTGCTAGAGATTCGGTTAACAATGAGCAGTTCTTC
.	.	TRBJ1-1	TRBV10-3	CAIRGFGKLNTEAFF	TGTGCCATCAGGGGGTTCGGGAAATTGAACACTGAAGCTTTCTTT
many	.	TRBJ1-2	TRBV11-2	CASSPLGASEILNYGYTF	TGTGCCAGCAGCCCGCTAGGGGCGTCGGAAATCCTTAACTATGGCTACACCTTC
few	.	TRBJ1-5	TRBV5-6	CASSLKGGGNQPQHF	TGTGCCAGCAGCTTGAAGGGCGGGGGCAATCAGCCCCAGCATTTT
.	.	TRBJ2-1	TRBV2	CASEGGNEQFF	TGTGCCAGTGAGGGAGGCAATGAGCAGTTCTTC
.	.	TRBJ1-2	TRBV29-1	CSVFLVSNYGYTF	TGCAGCGTTTTTTTGGTTTCTAACTATGGCTACACCTTC
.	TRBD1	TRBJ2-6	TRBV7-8	CASSLSLTGVSGANVLTF	TGTGCCAGCAGCTTATCTCTGACAGGGGTCTCTGGGGCCAACGTCCTGACTTTC
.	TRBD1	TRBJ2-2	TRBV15	CATSRGQGHTGELFF	TGTGCCACCAGCAGGGGACAGGGGCACACCGGGGAGCTGTTTTTT
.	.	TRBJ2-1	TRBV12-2	CASRLRQGAYNEQFF	TGTGCAAGTCGCTTAAGGCAGGGGGCTTACAATGAGCAGTTCTTC
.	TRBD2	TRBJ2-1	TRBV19	CASSMRGLAVRSYNEQFF	TGTGCCAGTAGTATGCGTGGACTAGCGGTGCGCTCCTACAATGAGCAGTTCTTC
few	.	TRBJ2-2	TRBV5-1	CASSLYGQNTGELFF	TGCGCCAGCAGCTTATACGGGCAGAACACCGGGGAGCTGTTTTTT
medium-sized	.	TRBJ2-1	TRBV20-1	CSARLVSEQFF	TGCAGTGCCCGACTAGTTTCTGAGCAGTTCTTC
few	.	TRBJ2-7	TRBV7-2	CASSPAAGVGEQYF	TGTGCCAGCAGCCCAGCCGCAGGGGTTGGCGAGCAGTACTTC
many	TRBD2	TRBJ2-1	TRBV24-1	CATSGSASGRAGEQFF	TGTGCCACCTCGGGGTCGGCTAGCGGGAGGGCAGGGGAGCAGTTCTTC
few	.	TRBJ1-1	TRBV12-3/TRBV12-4	CASRGDSMNTEAFF	TGTGCCAGCAGAGGGGACTCCATGAACACTGAAGCTTTCTTT
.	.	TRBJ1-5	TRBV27	CASSLLGKGNQPQHF	TGTGCCAGCAGTTTATTGGGTAAGGGCAATCAGCCCCAGCATTTT
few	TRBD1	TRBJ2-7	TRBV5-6	CASSPRQGSYEQYF	TGTGCCAGCAGCCCCCGACAGGGATCCTACGAGCAGTACTTC
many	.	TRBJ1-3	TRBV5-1	CASRQTVSGNTIYF	TGCGCCAGCAGGCAGACAGTCTCTGGAAACACCATATATTTT